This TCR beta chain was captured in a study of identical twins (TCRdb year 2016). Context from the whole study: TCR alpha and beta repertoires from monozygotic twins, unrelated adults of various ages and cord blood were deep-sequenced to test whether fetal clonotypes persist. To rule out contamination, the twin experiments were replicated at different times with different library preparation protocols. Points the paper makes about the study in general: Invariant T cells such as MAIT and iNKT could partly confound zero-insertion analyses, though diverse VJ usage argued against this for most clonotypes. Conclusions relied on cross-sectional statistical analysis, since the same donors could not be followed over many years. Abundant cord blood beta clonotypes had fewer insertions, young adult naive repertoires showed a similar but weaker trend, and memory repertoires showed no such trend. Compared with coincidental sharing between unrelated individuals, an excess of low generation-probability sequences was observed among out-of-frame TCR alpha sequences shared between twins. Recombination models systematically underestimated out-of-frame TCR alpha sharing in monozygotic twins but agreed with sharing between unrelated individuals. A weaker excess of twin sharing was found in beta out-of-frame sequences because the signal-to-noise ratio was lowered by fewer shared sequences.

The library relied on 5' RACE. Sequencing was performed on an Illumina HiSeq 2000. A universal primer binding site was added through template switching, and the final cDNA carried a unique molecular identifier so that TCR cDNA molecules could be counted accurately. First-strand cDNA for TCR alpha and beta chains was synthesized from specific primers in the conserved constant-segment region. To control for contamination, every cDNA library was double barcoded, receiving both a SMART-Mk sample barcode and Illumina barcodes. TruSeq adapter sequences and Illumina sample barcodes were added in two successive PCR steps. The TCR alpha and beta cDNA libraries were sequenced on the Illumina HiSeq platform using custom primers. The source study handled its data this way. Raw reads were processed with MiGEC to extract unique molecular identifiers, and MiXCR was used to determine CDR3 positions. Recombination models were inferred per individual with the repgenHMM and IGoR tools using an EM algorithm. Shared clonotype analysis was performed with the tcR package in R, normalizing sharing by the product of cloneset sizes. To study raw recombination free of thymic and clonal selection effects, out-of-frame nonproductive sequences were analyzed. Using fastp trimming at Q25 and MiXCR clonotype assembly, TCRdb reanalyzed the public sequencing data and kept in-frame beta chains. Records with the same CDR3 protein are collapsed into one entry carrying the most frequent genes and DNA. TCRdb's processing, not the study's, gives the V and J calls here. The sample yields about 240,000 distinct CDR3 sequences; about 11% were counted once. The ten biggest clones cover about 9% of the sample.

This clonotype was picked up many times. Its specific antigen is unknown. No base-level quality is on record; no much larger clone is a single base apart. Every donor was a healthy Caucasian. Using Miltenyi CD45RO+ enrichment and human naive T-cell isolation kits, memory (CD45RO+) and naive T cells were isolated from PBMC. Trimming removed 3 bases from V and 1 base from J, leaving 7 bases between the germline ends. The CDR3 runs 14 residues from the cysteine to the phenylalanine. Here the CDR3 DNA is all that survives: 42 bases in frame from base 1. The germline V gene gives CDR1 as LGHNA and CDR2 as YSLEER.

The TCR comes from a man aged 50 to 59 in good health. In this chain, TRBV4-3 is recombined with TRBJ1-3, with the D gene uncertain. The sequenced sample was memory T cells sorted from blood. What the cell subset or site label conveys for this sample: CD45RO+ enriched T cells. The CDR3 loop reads CASSHEGSGNTIYF. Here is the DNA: TGCGCCAGCAGCCACGAGGGTTCTGGAAACACCATATATTTT.